These T cell receptor beta chains were read from a single sample in a study of CD8 T cells in ankylosing spondylitis. TCRdb passed the 5' RACE reads through MiXCR, listing each CDR3 protein once. Among 130,000 or so distinct CDR3 sequences, 17% were seen once, and the ten largest hold roughly 30%. Sequenced input: blood, either unsorted or a sorted T cell fraction (not recorded which). Receptor source: a male donor with ankylosing spondylitis. The CDR3 runs from the conserved cysteine through the conserved F or W. The order of the fields is V gene, D gene, J gene, clone size, CDR3 length, CDR3 DNA, CDR3 protein. The D gene is left open where the match is weak. Where a row states a size, it is once, few, many or the class of an expanded clone; other rows omit it.

TRBV12-3/TRBV12-4,.,TRBJ1-1,few,13,TGTGCCAGCAGTTTTGGCCCGAACACTGAAGCTTTCTTT,CASSFGPNTEAFF
TRBV28,TRBD1,TRBJ1-3,few,14,TGTGCCAGCAGTCCACAGGGGATCTGGAACACCATATATTTT,CASSPQGIWNTIYF
TRBV7-8,.,TRBJ2-7,few,16,TGTGCCAGCAGCGCCATCGGACATACATCCCTACACGAGCAGTACTTC,CASSAIGHTSLHEQYF
TRBV25-1,.,TRBJ2-3,few,16,TGTGCCAGCAGTGACCCGACAGGAGAGAGCACAGATACGCAGTATTTT,CASSDPTGESTDTQYF
TRBV9,.,TRBJ2-7,.,14,TGTGCCAGCACCCCCGGGAGCCTCTCCTACGAGCAGTACTTC,CASTPGSLSYEQYF
TRBV9,TRBD2,TRBJ2-1,.,15,TGTGCCAGCAGCGGCGGGACTAGCGGCCACAATGAGCAGTTCTTC,CASSGGTSGHNEQFF
TRBV5-1,.,TRBJ2-7,.,14,TGCGCCAGCAGCGTCACGGACATCTCCTACGAGCAGTACTTC,CASSVTDISYEQYF
TRBV4-1,.,TRBJ1-5,.,13,TGCGCCAGCAGCCAAGCGCCCTATCAGCCCCAGCATTTT,CASSQAPYQPQHF
TRBV4-1,TRBD1,TRBJ2-4,few,15,TGCGCCAGCAGCCAGTCGGGACAGACAGAAAACATTCAGTACTTC,CASSQSGQTENIQYF
TRBV7-9,.,TRBJ1-1,few,14,TGTGCCAGCAGCTTACCGGGATCGAACACTGAAGCTTTCTTT,CASSLPGSNTEAFF
TRBV7-6,TRBD1,TRBJ2-7,.,16,TGTGCCAGCAGCTTAGTGGCCAGGGGGAATTCCTACGAGCAGTACTTC,CASSLVARGNSYEQYF
TRBV7-9,TRBD1,TRBJ2-7,.,14,TGTGCCAGCAGCTACCGGGACAGGGACAACGAGCAGTACTTC,CASSYRDRDNEQYF
TRBV29-1,.,TRBJ1-2,many,13,TGCAGCACAGACTTTGGGATAATCGGTGGCTACACCTTC,CSTDFGIIGGYTF
TRBV12-3/TRBV12-4,.,TRBJ2-1,.,15,TGTGCCAGCAGCCGGAGCCGTTTCTCCTACAATGAGCAGTTCTTC,CASSRSRFSYNEQFF
TRBV21-1,.,TRBJ1-3,.,18,TGTGCCAGCAGCGACCACCGACAGGCTCCGAGCTCTGGAAACACCATATATTTT,CASSDHRQAPSSGNTIYF
TRBV7-9,.,TRBJ1-1,.,14,TGTGCCAGCAGCTTAGTGACTGGGGCGCGTGAAGCTTTCTTT,CASSLVTGAREAFF
TRBV4-2,.,TRBJ1-1,.,14,TGTGCCAGCAGCCGTGGGGTGGGGAACACTGAAGCTTTCTTT,CASSRGVGNTEAFF
TRBV4-2,.,TRBJ2-2,once,18,TGTGCCAGCAGCCAATCTACCCCCCTCCCGGGGGCCTATGGGGAGCTGTTTTTT,CASSQSTPLPGAYGELFF
TRBV29-1,.,TRBJ2-7,few,11,TGCAGCGTTGAAGCCGGGTACGAGCAGTACTTC,CSVEAGYEQYF
TRBV4-2,TRBD2,TRBJ2-2,.,16,TGTGCCAGCAGCCCCACAGATGGGCGGGAGTCCGGGGAGCTGTTTTTT,CASSPTDGRESGELFF
TRBV25-1,.,TRBJ2-3,.,11,TGTGCCAGCAGTGATGGGGGGACGCAGTATTTT,CASSDGGTQYF
TRBV27,.,TRBJ2-7,.,13,TGTGCCAGCAGTGGGGGAATTGCCTACGAGCAGTACTTC,CASSGGIAYEQYF
TRBV7-9,TRBD2,TRBJ2-2,.,15,TGTGCCAGCACCGGCCTAGCGGGAGAGACCGGGGAGCTGTTTTTT,CASTGLAGETGELFF
TRBV10-2,.,TRBJ2-7,.,13,TGCGCCAGCAGTGGTCTACCCGCCAACGAGCAGTACTTC,CASSGLPANEQYF
TRBV5-1,.,TRBJ2-7,.,14,TGCGCCAGCAGCCCAGCTACAGGTTCCTACGAGCAGTACTTC,CASSPATGSYEQYF
TRBV5-1,.,TRBJ1-2,.,16,TGCGCCAGCAGCTTGGCCCGGGCGACCACTAACTATGGCTACACCTTC,CASSLARATTNYGYTF
TRBV29-1,.,TRBJ2-7,.,11,TGCAGCGTTGGGGTAGCCTACGAGCAGTACTTC,CSVGVAYEQYF
TRBV6-6,.,TRBJ2-7,many,13,TGTGCCAGCAGCCTGGACGGGACCTACGAGCAGTACTTC,CASSLDGTYEQYF
TRBV11-3,.,TRBJ2-7,few,14,TGTGCCAGCAGCTTAGCGGGAGAGACCTACGAGCAGTACTTC,CASSLAGETYEQYF